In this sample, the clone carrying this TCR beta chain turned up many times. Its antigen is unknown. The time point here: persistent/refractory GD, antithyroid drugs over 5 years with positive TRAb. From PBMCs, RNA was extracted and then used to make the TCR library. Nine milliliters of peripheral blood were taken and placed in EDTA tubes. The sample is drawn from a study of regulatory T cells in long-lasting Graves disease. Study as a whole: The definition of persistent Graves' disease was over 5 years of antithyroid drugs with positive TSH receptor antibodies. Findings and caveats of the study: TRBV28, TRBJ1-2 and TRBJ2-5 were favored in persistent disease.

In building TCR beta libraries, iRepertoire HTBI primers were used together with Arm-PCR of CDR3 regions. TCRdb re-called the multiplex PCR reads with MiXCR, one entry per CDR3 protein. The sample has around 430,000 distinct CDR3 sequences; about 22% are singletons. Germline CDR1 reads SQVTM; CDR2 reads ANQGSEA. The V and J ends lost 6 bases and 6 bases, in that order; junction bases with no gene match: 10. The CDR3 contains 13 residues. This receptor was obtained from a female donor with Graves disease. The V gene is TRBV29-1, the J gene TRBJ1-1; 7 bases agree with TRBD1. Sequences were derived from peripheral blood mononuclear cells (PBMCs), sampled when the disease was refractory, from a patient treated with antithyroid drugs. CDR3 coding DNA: TGCAGCGTGGGCCCGACAGGGATCGCTGAAGCTTTCTTT. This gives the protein CSVGPTGIAEAFF.